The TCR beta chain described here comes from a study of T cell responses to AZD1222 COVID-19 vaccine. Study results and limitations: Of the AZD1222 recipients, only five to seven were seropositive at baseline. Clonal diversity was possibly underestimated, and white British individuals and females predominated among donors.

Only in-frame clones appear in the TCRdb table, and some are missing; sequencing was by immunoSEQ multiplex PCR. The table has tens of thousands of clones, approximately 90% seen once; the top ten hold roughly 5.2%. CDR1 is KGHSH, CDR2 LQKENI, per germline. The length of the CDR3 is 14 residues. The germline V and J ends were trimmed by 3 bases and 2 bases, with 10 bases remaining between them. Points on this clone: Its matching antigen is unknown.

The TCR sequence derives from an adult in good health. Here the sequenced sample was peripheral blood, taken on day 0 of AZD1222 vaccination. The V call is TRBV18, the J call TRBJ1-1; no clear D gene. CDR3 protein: CASSPGMTNTEAFF. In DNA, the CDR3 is TGTGCCAGCTCACCCGGGATGACTAACACTGAAGCTTTCTTT.